These 21 T cell receptor beta chains share one sample of origin, sequenced in a study of cytomegalovirus exposure and HLA in healthy donors. The PCR was carried out with 60 Vbeta primers and 13 Jbeta primers. Profiling relied on immunoSEQ multiplex PCR, and the TCRdb table lists in-frame clones only, not all of them. The sample carries fewer than 150,000 clones, under 90% recorded once. Sequenced sample: PBMCs. These receptor sequences come from a female donor in good health and CMV-seropositive.

This chain uses TRBV4-3 with TRBJ2-7; maybe TRBD1 (6 bases). Germline lookup yields CDR1 LGHNA and CDR2 YSLEER. There are 13 residues in the CDR3. V lost 0 bases, J lost 6 bases, and 9 bases lay in between. The CDR3 reads CASSQEGAGEQYF. CDR3 in DNA: TGCGCCAGCAGCCAAGAGGGGGCGGGCGAGCAGTACTTC.

The rearrangement uses TRBV5-1 and TRBJ1-1, with D uncertain. Trimming took off 6 bases at V and 1 base at J, with 10 bases between the two ends. Per germline, CDR1 SGHRS and CDR2 YFSETQ. The CDR3 length is 13 residues. The CDR3 nucleotides read TGCGCCAGCACTCCTAGCCCGAACACTGAAGCTTTCTTT. It is translated as CASTPSPNTEAFF.

This sequence joins TRBV2 and TRBJ1-1; 7 nucleotides align to TRBD1. The CDR3 runs to 14 residues. V shed 6 bases and J 0 bases; nucleotides not matched to a gene: 4. Looked up from germline, CDR1 is SNHLY and CDR2 is FYNNEI. CDR3 sequence: CASSQGVMNTEAFF. DNA for the CDR3: TGTGCCAGCAGCCAGGGGGTCATGAACACTGAAGCTTTCTTT.

The gene calls are TRBV28 and TRBJ1-2; D is unclear. Trimming took off 3 bases at V and 10 bases at J, with 24 bases between the two ends. The CDR3 loop spans 16 amino acids. Germline loops: CDR1 MDHEN, CDR2 SYDVKM. Here the CDR3 reads CASSLLQPGSTDYYTF. CDR3 bases: TGTGCCAGCAGTTTGCTTCAACCGGGTTCCACGGACTACTACACCTTC.

The chain carries TRBV4-1 and TRBJ1-2, with 9 bases lining up with TRBD1. The CDR3 is made up of 14 amino acids. V shed 4 bases, J shed 7 bases, and the junction held 7 bases outside the gene matches. In germline, CDR1 is MGHRA, CDR2 YSYEKL. The CDR3 reads CASSLFHRGLGYTF. The CDR3, as DNA: TGCGCCAGCAGCCTTTTCCACAGGGGGCTTGGCTACACCTTC.

This chain connects TRBV5-1 to TRBJ2-3; 13 bases fit TRBD2. Germline loops: CDR1 SGHRS, CDR2 YFSETQ. Trimming removed 7 bases from V and 6 bases from J; junction bases left unmatched: 8. This CDR3 contains 15 residues. The CDR3 spells CASGLAGAISDTQYF. CDR3 nucleotides: TGCGCCAGCGGACTAGCGGGGGCGATCAGTGATACGCAGTATTTT.

V gene TRBV6-1 combines with J gene TRBJ1-2, with 7 positions matching TRBD1. CDR3 length: 13 residues. The V and J ends lost 3 bases and 5 bases, in that order; junction bases with no gene match: 3. Germline loops: CDR1 MNHNS, CDR2 SASEGT. In nucleotides, the CDR3 is TGTGCCAGCAGTGACGGCAGGGGGTATGGCTACACCTTC. Translating gives CASSDGRGYGYTF.

The table lists this clone with a few counts. CDR3 protein: CSVGDRGPSLNEKLFF. The DNA for the CDR3 is TGCAGCGTTGGGGACAGGGGCCCGAGCCTAAATGAAAAACTGTTTTTT. This chain joins TRBV29-1 and TRBJ1-4; 10 nucleotides align to TRBD1. Germline V lookup: CDR1 SQVTM, CDR2 ANQGSEA. This CDR3 is built from 16 residues. The trim removed 4 bases at V and 5 bases at J, leaving 10 bases unmatched.

The V call is TRBV30, the J call TRBJ2-4; tentative D call: TRBD1 (5 bases). Germline V CDR1 and CDR2: GTSNPN, SVGIG (reference sequence). Trimming stripped 3 bases from V and 0 bases from J, with 9 bases between. CDR3 size: 14 residues. DNA of the CDR3: TGTGCCTGGAGCGCAGGGATAGCCAAAAACATTCAGTACTTC. Translation: CAWSAGIAKNIQYF.

J is TRBJ1-1 and V is TRBV28; TRBD1 might be the D (5 bases). Germline CDR1 MDHEN, CDR2 SYDVKM. CDR3 length: 13 amino acids. Trimming shortened V by 8 bases and J by 5 bases, and 15 bases separated the two germline ends. CDR3 nucleotide sequence: TGTGCCAGCGTAGGGCCCAAGGGGACTGAAGCTTTCTTT. It yields the protein CASVGPKGTEAFF. Drawing the rest from reference TRBV28 and TRBJ1-1, the complete variable domain is DVKVTQSSRYLVKRTGEKVFLECVQDMDHENMFWYRQDPGLGLRLIYFSYDVKMKEKGDIPEGYSVSREKKERFSLILESASTNQTSMYLCASVGPKGTEAFFGQGTRLTVV.

V and J are TRBV14 and TRBJ2-3; 10 bases are a match to TRBD2. Trimming cost V 3 bases and J 1 base; bases outside gene matches: 4. Germline assignment: CDR1 SGHDN and CDR2 FVKESK. The CDR3 sequence is 16 residues long. The CDR3 region has the DNA TGTGCCAGCAGCCACGCTCTAGCGGGGGGCACAGATACGCAGTATTTT. Its translation is CASSHALAGGTDTQYF. Based on the CDR3 plus reference TRBV14 and TRBJ2-3, the full variable domain is EAGVTQFPSHSVIEKGQTVTLRCDPISGHDNLYWYRRVMGKEIKFLLHFVKESKQDESGMPNNRFLAERTGGTYSTLKVQPAELEDSGVYFCASSHALAGGTDTQYFGPGTRLTVL.

This chain connects TRBV7-2 to TRBJ2-7; TRBD1 aligns across 9 bases. The CDR3 is 14 amino acids. Germline V CDR1 and CDR2: SGHTA, FQGNSA. Trimming cost V 5 bases and J 4 bases; bases outside gene matches: 6. The CDR3 DNA follows: TGTGCCAGCAGCCCCCGGGACAGGGCATACGAGCAGTACTTC. This codes for CASSPRDRAYEQYF.

As for this clone: No DNA is shown, since the ends of the CDR3 on it are uncertain; the CDR3 is the one TCRdb lists. This sequence joins TRBV6-5 and TRBJ2-7; TRBD1 is the table's D call and was not checked against the DNA. The germline CDR1 and CDR2 sequences are MNHEY and SVGAGI. Both ends counted, the CDR3 spans 13 residues. CDR3 residues: CASSSSTHYEQYF.

The rearrangement links TRBV19 to TRBJ1-1; weak D call: TRBD1 (6 bases). The CDR3 runs to 14 residues. V was pared by 0 bases and J by 4 bases, with 9 bases between. CDR1 is LNHDA, CDR2 SQIVND, per germline (reference sequence). The CDR3 reads CASSIDRGTTEAFF. In nucleotides, the CDR3 is TGTGCCAGTAGTATAGACAGGGGAACCACTGAAGCTTTCTTT.

V usage is TRBV6-5 and J usage is TRBJ1-2, with a possible D match to TRBD1 (5 bases). Germline V gene data show CDR1 as MNHEY and CDR2 as SVGAGI. V was trimmed by 2 bases and J by 3 bases, leaving 16 bases between them. The CDR3 runs 16 residues. The CDR3 DNA sequence: TGTGCCAGCAGTTACGCCGCAGGGCCGATCGACTATGGCTACACCTTC. Its protein product is CASSYAAGPIDYGYTF.

In its sample, this clone was seen once. The V call is TRBV5-8, the J call TRBJ1-6, with 10 nucleotides matching TRBD1. CDR3 length: 16 residues. The germline V gene has CDR1 SGHTS and CDR2 YDEGEE. J gave up 7 bases and V 4 bases, and 8 bases lay outside the gene matches. CDR3 DNA: TGTGCCAGCAGCCGAGACAGGGGGCGATTAAATTCACCCCTCCACTTT. This translates into CASSRDRGRLNSPLHF.

This chain links TRBV18 with TRBJ2-2, with 10 bases aligning to TRBD1. Unmatched junction bases numbered 13, after V lost 3 bases and J lost 6 bases. The CDR3 has 18 amino acids. Looked up from germline, CDR1 is KGHSH and CDR2 is LQKENI. The CDR3: CASSPLSTGGRGAGELFF. CDR3 nucleotide sequence: TGTGCCAGCTCACCCCTCTCGACAGGGGGCCGGGGAGCCGGGGAGCTGTTTTTT.

The V gene is TRBV30, the J gene TRBJ1-5; 7 bases match TRBD1. The CDR3 runs 13 residues. The germline V gene has CDR1 GTSNPN and CDR2 SVGIG (reference sequence). V trimming: 2 bases; J trimming: 2 bases; junction bases outside the gene matches: 0. This CDR3 is CAWSTGGNQPQHF. CDR3 in DNA: TGTGCCTGGAGTACAGGGGGCAATCAGCCCCAGCATTTT.

This clone was detected only once. Written as DNA, the CDR3 is TGTGCCACCAGCAGGGACAGGGCCCCCTCTGGAAACACCATATATTTT. It yields the protein CATSRDRAPSGNTIYF. The chain couples TRBV15 to TRBJ1-3; 8 nucleotides agree with TRBD1. V lost 3 bases, J lost 0 bases, and 4 bases stayed unmatched. Per the germline V gene, CDR1 is LNHNV and CDR2 is YYDKDF (reference sequence). The CDR3 totals 16 residues. Full variable domain (remainder filled in from reference TRBV15 and TRBJ1-3): DAMVIQNPRYQVTQFGKPVTLSCSQTLNHNVMYWYQQKSSQAPKLLFHYYDKDFNNEADTPDNFQSRRPNTSFCFLDIRSPGLGDTAMYLCATSRDRAPSGNTIYFGEGSWLTVV.

The chain recombines TRBV19 with TRBJ1-1, with a possible D match to TRBD1 (5 bases). Trimming stripped 3 bases from V and 11 bases from J, with 16 bases between. This CDR3 has 13 amino acids. Germline CDR1 and CDR2: LNHDA and SQIVND (reference sequence). The CDR3 sequence: CASSIGDFSSAFF. CDR3 DNA: TGTGCCAGTAGTATTGGGGACTTCAGCAGCGCTTTCTTT. The whole variable domain, filled in from reference TRBV19 and TRBJ1-1, reads DGGITQSPKYLFRKEGQNVTLSCEQNLNHDAMYWYRQDPGQGLRLIYYSQIVNDFQKGDIAEGYSVSREKKESFPLTVTSAQKNPTAFYLCASSIGDFSSAFFGQGTRLTVV.

In this sample, this clone turned up a few times. This chain links TRBV6-4 with TRBJ1-6; TRBD1 is a possible D gene (6 bases). The CDR3 is 14 amino acids. Germline V gives CDR1 MRHNA, CDR2 SNTAGT. V was trimmed by 3 bases and J by 6 bases, leaving 9 bases between them. CDR3 coding DNA: TGTGCCAGCAGTGAACAGGGCGGTAATTCACCCCTCCACTTT. Amino acids: CASSEQGGNSPLHF.